This T cell receptor beta chain came from a study of neurological immune-mediated disorders. Via MiXCR, TCRdb re-called the 5' RACE reads, giving one row per CDR3 protein. The table includes around 79,000 distinct CDR3 sequences, 13% to 15% detected once. Per the germline V gene, CDR1 is ENHRY and CDR2 is SYGVKD. The CDR3 contains 14 residues. With regard to this clonotype: A much larger clone lies one base from this, so it may be a read error.

The rearrangement joins TRBV10-3 to TRBJ2-2; tentatively, D is TRBD1 or TRBD2 (6 bases each). The sequence derives from a woman between 45 and 65 years old in good health. Sequenced material: PBMCs. The CDR3, as DNA: TGTGCCTCGGGGGCCTCTCAGAACACCGTGGAGCTGTTTTTT. Protein sequence: CASGASQNTVELFF.